The 5 T cell receptor beta chains below all came from one sample that was sequenced in a study of CD8+ T cells in alopecia areata. Indicated treatment: oral pan-JAK inhibitor, 5-10 mg twice daily. Extracted RNA was reverse transcribed, and the resulting cDNA served as sequencing template. Clones were read by immunoSEQ multiplex PCR, and TCRdb kept only the in-frame ones, dropping some. The table lists approximately 110,000 clones, around 50% of them singletons. Sequences were derived from CD8+ T cells sorted from blood, sampled at week 24, from a patient treated with tofacitinib. Receptor source: a human donor with alopecia areata.

The chain carries TRBV9 and TRBJ1-2, with 10 nucleotides matching TRBD1. With 4 bases clipped from V and 5 bases from J, the junction kept 5 bases outside the gene matches. CDR3 length equals 14 residues. Per germline, CDR1 SGDLS and CDR2 YYNGEE. The CDR3 DNA follows: TGTGCCAGCAGCCCTGGGACAGGGGAGTATGGCTACACCTTC. Amino acids: CASSPGTGEYGYTF.

V usage is TRBV5-1 and J usage is TRBJ2-7; D not certain. Per the germline V gene, CDR1 is SGHRS and CDR2 is YFSETQ. CDR3 length equals 12 residues. V dropped 5 bases and J dropped 3 bases, with 9 bases sitting between them. CDR3 sequence reads: CASSPYGYEQYF. The CDR3, as DNA: TGCGCCAGCAGTCCCTACGGCTACGAGCAGTACTTC.

This sequence joins TRBV13 and TRBJ1-2; D is undetermined. Trimming removed 2 bases at V and 5 bases at J, with 6 bases between. The CDR3 consists of 12 residues. CDR1 is PRHDT, CDR2 FYEKMQ, per germline (reference sequence). CDR3 amino acids: CASSLNGYGYTF. In DNA, the CDR3 is TGTGCCAGCAGCTTAAATGGGTATGGCTACACCTTC.

In its sample, this clone was seen a few times. The rearrangement joins TRBV11-2 to TRBJ2-2, with TRBD2 matching over 8 bases. The germline CDR1 and CDR2 sequences are SGHAT and FQNNGV. The CDR3 is 14 residues long. Trimming at V came to 4 bases and at J to 4 bases, leaving 2 bases not matched to a gene. The CDR3 loop is CASSYLAGTGELFF. The CDR3 nucleotides are TGTGCCAGCAGCTACCTAGCGGGCACCGGGGAGCTGTTTTTT.

This clone was counted a few times. The genes are TRBV7-9 and TRBJ2-5, with TRBD2 identical over 7 bases. Germline V gives CDR1 SEHNR, CDR2 FQNEAQ (reference sequence). The CDR3 is 14 residues long. Trimming at V came to 0 bases and at J to 2 bases, leaving 0 bases not matched to a gene. CDR3 amino acids: CASSLAGLQETQYF. CDR3 bases: TGTGCCAGCAGCTTAGCGGGACTACAAGAGACCCAGTACTTC.